These 6 T cell receptor beta chains originate from one sample sequenced in a study of CD8 T cells in ankylosing spondylitis. TCRdb recomputed calls from the 5' RACE reads with MiXCR, one row per CDR3 protein. Among hundreds of thousands of distinct CDR3 sequences, 20% to 25% were seen once, and the ten largest hold about an eighth. Sequenced sample: blood, either unsorted or a sorted T cell fraction (not recorded which). Source of these receptors: a male donor with ankylosing spondylitis or in good health (not recorded which).

The chain combines TRBV12-3 or TRBV12-4 with TRBJ1-2; tentative D call: TRBD1 (5 bases). This CDR3 is built from 14 residues. V was trimmed by 5 bases and J by 8 bases, leaving 18 bases between them. The CDR3 spells CASSPLGSGGGYTF. The CDR3 DNA follows: TGTGCCAGCAGTCCCCTAGGTTCCGGGGGGGGCTACACCTTC.

The V call is TRBV29-1, the J call TRBJ2-7, with a tentative D call TRBD2 (5 bases). CDR3 size: 13 residues. The germline CDR1 and CDR2 sequences are SQVTM and ANQGSEA. V shed 5 bases and J shed 3 bases, with 14 bases lying between them. CDR3 sequence: CSVTPGNGYEQYF. The CDR3, as DNA: TGCAGCGTTACCCCCGGGAACGGCTACGAGCAGTACTTC.

This clonotype came up a few times. The rearrangement joins TRBV6-5 to TRBJ2-2, with no clear D. Trimming took 4 bases from V and 1 from J, leaving 13 bases between them. The CDR3 extends over 16 amino acids. Germline assignment: CDR1 MNHEY and CDR2 SVGAGI. CDR3 residues: CASSSSWVENTGELFF. As DNA, the CDR3 is TGTGCCAGCAGTTCAAGTTGGGTTGAGAACACCGGGGAGCTGTTTTTT.

This clonotype was seen a few times. The chain has TRBV29-1 and TRBJ1-1; D gene ambiguous. CDR1 is SQVTM and CDR2 is ANQGSEA in the germline V gene. This CDR3 is 12 amino acids long. V gave up 4 bases and J gave up 1 base, with 7 bases separating them. The CDR3 DNA follows: TGCAGCGTTGGTCAGGAGAACACTGAAGCTTTCTTT. As protein: CSVGQENTEAFF. Full variable domain (missing parts from reference TRBV29-1 and TRBJ1-1): SAVISQKPSRDICQRGTSLTIQCQVDSQVTMMFWYRQQPGQSLTLIATANQGSEATYESGFVIDKFPISRPNLTFSTLTVSNMSPEDSSIYLCSVGQENTEAFFGQGTRLTVV.

This chain connects TRBV5-1 to TRBJ2-7; the D call may be TRBD1 or TRBD2 (6 bases each). There are 15 residues in the CDR3. Trimming cost V 1 base and J 3 bases, with 14 bases left between them. Germline loops: CDR1 SGHRS, CDR2 YFSETQ. DNA for the CDR3: TGCGCCAGCAGCTTGTTGCGGGACAAATACTACGAGCAGTACTTC. It codes for CASSLLRDKYYEQYF.

The chain is built from TRBV19 and TRBJ2-7; D possibly matches TRBD1 or TRBD2 (5 bases each). V was clipped by 7 bases and J by 0 bases, with 13 bases between them. This CDR3 comprises 14 residues. The germline CDR1 and CDR2 sequences are LNHDA and SQIVND (reference sequence). CDR3 in DNA: TGTGCCAGTAATCCGGGACCCAGCTCCTACGAGCAGTACTTC. It is translated as CASNPGPSSYEQYF.